The following is a TCR beta chain sequence with its context. Its antigen remains unknown. The data are from a study of radiation and T cells in renal cell carcinoma. General study points: From baseline, blood top tumor clonotypes peaked at 2 weeks post-radiation.

The protocol was immunoSEQ multiplex PCR, while the TCRdb copy is restricted to in-frame clones and leaves out a portion. The data show 130,000 to 150,000 clones, about 86% seen once. Sample time point: blood 4 weeks post-SBRT, at nephrectomy. Treatment meaning: 15 Gy SBRT to primary tumor, nephrectomy 4 weeks later. Nephrectomy followed 15 Gy stereotactic body radiation by 4 weeks. The germline CDR1 and CDR2 sequences are MGHRA and YSYEKL. This CDR3 comprises 18 residues. The ends were cut back, 0 bases at V and 2 bases at J, with 19 bases in the middle. The chain joins TRBV4-1 to TRBJ2-5; tentatively, D is TRBD1 (6 bases). Sequenced here: blood, sampled from a patient whose treatment included radiotherapy and nephrectomy. The sequence was obtained from a woman aged 45-60 years with renal cell carcinoma. The CDR3 bases are TGCGCCAGCAGCCAAGATCTCTATAGGGACATCTTTCAAGAGACCCAGTACTTC. This gives the protein CASSQDLYRDIFQETQYF.